This T cell receptor (beta chain) comes out of a study of blood T cell repertoires in COVID-19. Overall study context: Acute and convalescent COVID-19 samples came from the United States, Italy and Spain.

CDR3 length: 14 amino acids. V was cut by 2 bases and J by 1 base, with 7 bases left in between. Germline V gene lookup returns CDR1 SEHNR and CDR2 FQNEAQ (reference sequence). Per the study methods: It was from reference gene primer amplification that nucleated cell counts were estimated. Profiled with immunoSEQ multiplex PCR; TCRdb holds only in-frame clones, not every one. That table furnishes V, J and clone size, whereas the DNA furnished D and trimming. Of 300,000 to 400,000 clones detected, roughly 90% appear once; the ten largest clones hold roughly 4%. This chain links TRBV7-9 with TRBJ2-3; no reliable D call. The sequence came from a woman aged 45-60 years with active or convalescent COVID-19. Material for sequencing was peripheral blood. CDR3 bases: TGTGCCAGCAGCTTAATTGGAGGCACAGATACGCAGTATTTT. It encodes CASSLIGGTDTQYF.